This entry concerns a single TCR beta chain. This receptor's antigen is unknown. No base qualities exist here, and no much larger clone lies one base off it. The data originate from a study of cytomegalovirus exposure and HLA in healthy donors (dated by TCRdb to 2017 to 2019). Regarding the study in general: According to an earlier analysis of a few hundred of the donors, about 180 million T cells yielded 120 million or so unique TCR beta sequences and approximately 280 Gb of sequence data. An early release that covered about 600 HLA-typed donors contained around 300 gigabases of sequencing data and some 87 million unique TCR sequences. Of the roughly 420 genotyped donors, roughly 76% were placed in the genetic ancestry cluster associated with self-reported Caucasian donors. The study aimed to test whether signatures of past pathogen exposure could be identified by cataloging public T cell receptors. Using immunosequencing, the study profiled T cell repertoires from about 650 subjects and related those repertoires to cytomegalovirus serostatus. In addition to the first cohort of several hundred subjects, a separate validation cohort of 120 different subjects was used. To predict cytomegalovirus infection status, the study brought together high-throughput TCR immunosequencing, statistical association of individual TCRs with disease status, and machine learning. To study patterns of TCR occurrence, a later analysis re-analyzed previously published TCR beta repertoires from around 700 donors and added high-resolution HLA genotyping. Rather than using new phenotypic data, the later analysis identified candidate immune exposures from TCR beta sequences and from how often those sequences occurred across donors. To decide whether each TCR beta V gene segment behaved as functional or pseudogenic, an earlier analysis of fewer than 750 of the donors relied on high-throughput TCR beta sequencing. Donor age, sex, ethnicity and CMV serostatus were compiled together with the repertoire data. In a later genetic analysis, genome-wide SNP genotypes for 398 of the 666 donors were used, and that subset was treated as a discovery cohort. Every discovery cohort repertoire had been produced on one sequencing platform. HLA typing covered class I and class II loci at four-digit resolution. The number of typed donors differed by locus: about 629-630 for A, B, C, DRB1 and DQB1; approximately 540 for DQA1; 606 for DPA1; and about 450 for DPB1. Five DR-DQ haplotypes were treated as single units for association and clustering because of strong linkage in the cohort. Among roughly 400 genotyped donors of the cohort, an average of approximately 220,000 unique TCR beta nucleotide sequences was sequenced per donor, of which roughly 17% were non-productive.

What the work shows at the level of the full study, not this receptor alone: Several of the top co-occurrence clusters appeared to be linked to parvovirus B19, influenza, CMV and Epstein-Barr virus, according to a later analysis. The classifier was reported to diagnose cytomegalovirus status with high specificity and sensitivity in both the original and validation cohorts. When HLA alleles, especially DR and DQ, strongly co-occurred, TCR associations were difficult to assign to individual alleles. The only immune exposure information available for the cohort was CMV serostatus. A group of highly shared sequence variants was considered likely to be a technical artifact of the sequencing pipeline. The study listed 150 to 200 TCR beta chains as associated with cytomegalovirus. In a later analysis, the rate of TCR association differed among HLA loci, with DRB1 alleles having the most associated TCRs and HLA-C alleles having the fewest. According to a later genetic analysis, donors in an Asian-associated ancestry cluster had fewer N-insertions in productive TCRs than the approximately 630-donor mean. Broadly in line with IMGT annotations, most TCR beta V segments showed up in productive rearrangements about 87% or about 30% of the time in an earlier analysis of 450 to 750 of the donors. Because counts were too low, roughly 16 rarely observed V segments, including chromosome 9 orphons, were excluded from the earlier analysis of fewer than 650 of the donors. The cohort was sequenced for TCR beta chains only, and without alpha or paired-chain data the features that could be detected were limited. A later analysis associated 16,951 TCR beta sequences with specific HLA alleles at a false discovery rate of 0.05. An association between a missense DCLRE1C variant and V-gene and J-gene trimming of TCR beta chains was found in a later genetic analysis and replicated in an independent cohort. A further reported finding was that TCR beta sequences accurately predicted the HLA-A and HLA-B alleles for most subjects in the first cohort. Because HLA typing was unavailable for some donors at each locus, only the typed subset was used in association tests. Across donors, most TCR sequences were observed very rarely, whereas some public TCRs were present in many individuals. In a later analysis, HLA-associated TCR beta chains showed more clonal expansion and lower generation probabilities than non-associated chains that were equally common. The presence/absence analyses assumed that sequencing depth was roughly uniform across donors, and that assumption may not be true. In a later analysis, most CMV-associated TCR beta chains were found to appear HLA-restricted, with HLA associations seemingly driven largely by CMV exposure. It was suggested by the authors that the approach could potentially be generalized to other disease states and immunological phenotypes. The 87-base-pair reads could not distinguish some IMGT-functional V segments, including TRBV6-2 and TRBV6-3, so those segments were excluded. Three of the identified cytomegalovirus-associated TCR beta chains were confirmed in vitro to be specific for cytomegalovirus antigens. Correlated functional status among segregating V segments might be attributable to linkage disequilibrium, but an unknown experimental factor could not be ruled out.

The germline V gene sets CDR1 to MDHEN and CDR2 to SYDVKM. The CDR3 numbers 14 residues from cysteine through phenylalanine. The kept DNA is CDR3 alone, 42 bases in frame from the first base. Trimming removed 6 bases from V and 1 base from J, leaving 10 bases between the germline ends. Library construction relied on the immunoSEQ multiplex PCR assay. For the multiplex PCR, a mixture combining 60 forward primers for TCR Vbeta segments and 13 reverse primers for TCR Jbeta segments was used. The CDR3 region of rearranged TCR beta genes was amplified from genomic DNA by a multiplex PCR assay. On the Illumina HiSeq System, the amplified TCR beta libraries were sequenced as 87-base-pair reads. The paper's data handling went like this. In a later analysis, 77 million or so unique TCR beta chains were counted across the approximately 670 repertoires, and roughly 11 million of these chains were shared by at least two donors. Raw reads were error-corrected and collapsed into unique sequences by a nearest-neighbor algorithm in which closely related sequences were merged to remove PCR and sequencing errors. Alignment of CDR3 sequences to IMGT reference sequences was used to assign V, D and J gene segments. For a sequence to be retained, a match of at least six nucleotides to both a V gene segment and a J gene segment was required. A rearrangement counted as productive if the CDR3 had no stop codons and remained in frame with V and J, and every other rearrangement counted as non-productive. CDR3 was defined according to IMGT convention as the region running from the second conserved V-encoded cysteine to the conserved J-encoded phenylalanine. The earlier analysis of about 620 of the donors excluded sequences that lacked an unambiguous match to a single V gene segment. In an earlier analysis of a few hundred of the donors, V segments were called functional above 56.7% productive rearrangements and were called segregating when the between-donor standard deviation exceeded 5%. A statistical classification framework was built for diagnosing cytomegalovirus status from the catalog of TCR beta chain sequences. In a later analysis, V and J genes were assigned by comparing TCR nucleotide sequences against IMGT/GENE-DB human TR gene sequences. Using the TCRdist pipeline, a later analysis assigned CDR3 sequences along with most-parsimonious VDJ recombination scenarios. In a later analysis, each TCR beta chain was defined by its CDR3 amino acid sequence together with its V-gene family, and reads without a unique V-gene family were excluded. As a way to deal with suspected cross-contamination and a sequencing artifact, a later analysis dropped 592 nucleotide sequences that were highly shared and had low generation probability. In a later analysis, a clonal expansion index was calculated for each public chain from normalized within-repertoire ranks of inferred template counts. Generation probabilities in a later analysis came from a VDJ recombination model fitted to out-of-frame rearrangements, and those results were checked against IGoR. In a later analysis, hypergeometric tests were used to score TCR-TCR, TCR-HLA and TCR-CMV co-occurrence, with a repertoire-size bias correction applied to TCR pairs. To estimate false discovery rates, a later analysis permuted the HLA or CMV assignments 20 times. In a later analysis, co-occurring TCRs were grouped using DBSCAN, with TCRdist sequence similarity added in when clustering inside HLA-allele-positive subsets. Repertoires with fewer than 30,000 or more than 120,000 public chains, plus five repertoires with anomalous nucleotide sharing, were excluded from co-occurrence clustering. TCRdb took over this immuneACCESS table, retaining in-frame rearrangements with V and J assigned. Such tables are incomplete; in checked studies, under half of the missing clones stem from an unresolved V gene, and the remainder is unexplained. V and J calls plus clone size are reproduced from that table; the DNA served to infer D and trimming. The sample yields around 150,000 clones; approximately 78% were counted once. Around 7.8% of the sample is taken by the ten largest.

In total, about 650 healthy bone marrow donors made up the cohort. At the time of sampling, every cohort member was nominally healthy, though immune exposures that went unrecorded were likely present. The donor tested CMV seropositive, placing the donor among the 289 seropositive members of the cohort. Every donor gave a peripheral blood sample, and the peripheral blood mononuclear cells from that sample were used for TCR beta sequencing. The Qiagen DNeasy Blood Extraction Kit was used to extract genomic DNA from the blood cell samples. The sequence joins TRBV28 to TRBJ1-3, with a weak D call of TRBD1 (6 bases match). The TCR sequence derives from a woman in her forties or fifties in good health and CMV-seropositive. The specimen sequenced was PBMCs. DNA sequence: TGTGCCAGCAGAAAACAGGGATCTGGAAACACCATATATTTT. Its amino acids are CASRKQGSGNTIYF.